This T cell receptor beta chain is drawn from a study of tumor-infiltrating lymphocytes in primary liver carcinoma. As for the study in general: The number of productive TCRbeta reads per sample ranged from roughly 3.65 to 8 million and was similar across tissue types. Study-wide results and caveats: Just around 7-24% of top clones spanned all five tumor regions. Researchers found tumor-adjacent and tumor-blood pairs overlapped less than tumor region pairs.

The CDR3 contains 15 residues. Germline CDR1 reads MGHRA; CDR2 reads YSYEKL. A remark on this clonotype: Its antigen is not known. A junction end diverges from the germline sequence, so it may reflect a read error.

From around 500 ng of total RNA, TCR beta-specific cDNA was reverse-transcribed using a constant-region primer. For TCR beta, libraries were produced by three nested multiplex PCR rounds using slightly modified ARM-PCR. Rounds one and two of PCR, each of roughly 11 cycles, were primed with TRBV1-TRBV30 forward primers and a C-beta reverse primer. TCRdb redid the calling of the multiplex PCR reads with MiXCR, one entry per CDR3 protein. Among about 21,000 distinct CDR3 sequences, around 76% were seen once, and the ten largest hold over 35%. The roughly 19-33 mg bulk tissue piece was not sorted before simultaneous RNA and DNA extraction.

The sequenced sample consisted of liver tumor tissue from sampling region 1. Sample subset: tumor region T1, superior pole. The chain combines TRBV4-1 with TRBJ2-7; D gene uncertain. The TCR sequence derives from a man in his forties with primary liver carcinoma and hepatitis B virus infection. The CDR3, as DNA: TGCGTCAGCAGCCATGCCGGCAGTACCTCTTACGAGCACTACTTC. Residues: CVSSHAGSTSYEHYF.